This TCR beta chain was retrieved from a study of response to subunit inactivated influenza vaccine. Study-wide findings and caveats: New T cells are recruited in small numbers by each seasonal influenza vaccination, according to the authors' suggestion.

The CDR3 has 13 amino acids. From germline, CDR1 is SQVTM and CDR2 ANQGSEA. V was cut by 7 bases and J by 3 bases, with 13 bases left in between. One entry per CDR3 protein, called by TCRdb with MiXCR from the RT-PCR reads. This sample has roughly 570,000 distinct CDR3 sequences, with 12% to 15% found just once. Worth noting for this clonotype: The target antigen is unknown.

V and J are TRBV29-1 and TRBJ2-1, with D unresolved. Here the sequenced sample was PBMCs from blood, taken roughly 12 days after vaccination. This receptor was identified in a man aged 50 or older who received an inactivated influenza vaccine. The CDR3 DNA follows: TGCAGCGCCCGAGCCGGCGACTACAATGAGCAGTTCTTC. This gives the protein CSARAGDYNEQFF.